This entry lists 19 T cell receptor beta chains sequenced from one sample in a study of Ad26.COV2.S vaccination and SARS-CoV-2 variants. Assay used: immunoSEQ multiplex PCR; TCRdb lists only in-frame clones, some missing. The repertoire consists of about 370,000 clones, with about 91% occurring once and the leading ten covering under 2%. Described treatment: 15 to 20 received Ad26.COV2.S at low or high dose, single or two shots; 5 received placebo; per-sample allocation not given. Day 63 following the first vaccine or placebo injection was when the samples were taken. Sample: peripheral blood, taken in a trial of Ad26.COV2.S vaccine versus placebo. These receptors all stem from a person aged 18-60 years who received the Ad26.COV2.S COVID-19 vaccine or a placebo.

J is TRBJ1-3 and V is TRBV5-6; D remains ambiguous. V lost 2 bases to trimming and J lost 0 bases, with 6 bases between them. Germline V gene data show CDR1 as SGHDT and CDR2 as YYEEEE. The CDR3 contains 14 residues. The CDR3 protein is CASSFSGSGNTIYF. The CDR3 DNA reads as TGTGCCAGCAGCTTTTCAGGCTCTGGAAACACCATATATTTT.

This chain links TRBV11-2 with TRBJ2-2; TRBD2 aligns across 10 bases. With 3 bases clipped from V and 6 bases from J, the junction kept 7 bases outside the gene matches. The CDR3 is 16 amino acids. Germline-derived CDR1 and CDR2 are SGHAT and FQNNGV. CDR3 amino acids: CASSFPASGSPGELFF. The CDR3 nucleotides are TGTGCCAGCAGCTTTCCTGCTAGCGGGAGTCCCGGGGAGCTGTTTTTT. Full variable domain (outside the CDR3, taken from reference TRBV11-2 and TRBJ2-2): EAGVAQSPRYKIIEKRQSVAFWCNPISGHATLYWYQQILGQGPKLLIQFQNNGVVDDSQLPKDRFSAERLKGVDSTLKIQPAKLEDSAVYLCASSFPASGSPGELFFGEGSRLTVL.

This clone was recorded once. This chain joins TRBV5-4 and TRBJ2-5; TRBD1 agrees at 7 bases. This CDR3 has 17 residues. Germline V lookup: CDR1 SGHNT, CDR2 YYREEE (reference sequence). Trimming at V came to 3 bases and at J to 2 bases, leaving 13 bases not matched to a gene. The CDR3, as DNA: TGTGCCAGCAGCTCCGGCGGACCCGGGACAGCTCAAGAGACCCAGTACTTC. This translates into CASSSGGPGTAQETQYF.

The V call is TRBV2, the J call TRBJ2-5; maybe TRBD2 (6 bases). The CDR3 extends over 14 amino acids. V was pared by 4 bases and J by 2 bases, with 11 bases between. CDR1 is SNHLY, CDR2 FYNNEI, per germline. The CDR3 spells CASSVGRGQETQYF. The CDR3 DNA reads TGTGCCAGCAGTGTTGGTCGGGGGCAAGAGACCCAGTACTTC.

This clone was counted a single time. The chain recombines TRBV28 with TRBJ2-7, with 11 positions matching TRBD2. The CDR3 contains 13 residues. With 9 bases clipped from V and 4 bases from J, the junction kept 5 bases outside the gene matches. Germline assignment: CDR1 MDHEN and CDR2 SYDVKM. The CDR3 region has the DNA TGTGCCAGTACGACTAGCGGGAAATACGAGCAGTACTTC. It is translated as CASTTSGKYEQYF. Filled out from reference TRBV28 and TRBJ2-7, the complete variable domain reads DVKVTQSSRYLVKRTGEKVFLECVQDMDHENMFWYRQDPGLGLRLIYFSYDVKMKEKGDIPEGYSVSREKKERFSLILESASTNQTSMYLCASTTSGKYEQYFGPGTRLTVT.

V usage is TRBV10-1 and J usage is TRBJ2-2; the D gene is possibly TRBD1 (6 bases). This CDR3 is 14 amino acids long. The germline V gene encodes CDR1 WNHNN and CDR2 SYGVQD (reference sequence). V lost 6 bases and J 6 bases, leaving 14 bases between the germline ends. The CDR3: CASSPRGIAGELFF. DNA of the CDR3: TGCGCCAGCAGCCCGAGGGGGATCGCCGGGGAGCTGTTTTTT.

The chain joins TRBV12-2 to TRBJ1-1. TRBV12-2 has pseudogene status. The CDR3 loop spans 14 amino acids. The CDR3 bases are TGTGCAAGGAGAGTTTTCGATGTGGACACTGAAGCTTTCTTT. It is translated as CARRVFDVDTEAFF.

The chain is built from TRBV19 and TRBJ1-4; 9 bases map to TRBD1. Germline CDR1 is LNHDA and CDR2 is SQIVND (reference sequence). The CDR3 has 13 amino acids. The junction had 4 bases not matched to a gene; V was cut back by 8 bases and J by 6 bases. The DNA of the CDR3 is TGTGCCAGTGGGGACAGGGTGGATGAAAAACTGTTTTTT. It encodes CASGDRVDEKLFF.

The chain recombines TRBV25-1 with TRBJ2-7; D is ambiguous. With 7 bases removed from V and 3 bases from J, the gap between germline ends came to 7 bases. CDR3 size: 11 residues. Per the germline V gene, CDR1 is MGHDK and CDR2 is SYGVNS. This chain's CDR3 is CASTLDYEQYF. CDR3 bases: TGTGCCAGCACCCTGGACTACGAGCAGTACTTC.

CDR3 in DNA: TGTGCCAGCAACGGGAGGCCCACCAATGAGCAGTTCTTC. Translating it yields CASNGRPTNEQFF. The chain recombines TRBV2 with TRBJ2-1, with 7 bases lining up with TRBD2. The germline V gene encodes CDR1 SNHLY and CDR2 FYNNEI. The J segment lost 6 bases and the V segment lost 7 bases, leaving 6 bases of the junction unmatched. This CDR3 has 13 amino acids.

The rearrangement links TRBV7-3 to TRBJ2-1, with TRBD2 matching over 10 bases. The germline gives CDR1 SGHTA, CDR2 FQGTGA. Unmatched junction bases numbered 5, after V lost 0 bases and J lost 0 bases. The CDR3 sequence is 18 residues long. The CDR3 spells CASSLTLPSGSSYNEQFF. The DNA for the CDR3 is TGTGCCAGCAGCTTAACTCTTCCTAGCGGGAGCTCCTACAATGAGCAGTTCTTC.

The chain combines TRBV13 with TRBJ2-3; TRBD1 might be the D (5 bases). This CDR3 region has 15 residues. Trimming cost V 0 bases and J 4 bases, with 11 bases left between them. Germline V CDR1 and CDR2: PRHDT, FYEKMQ (reference sequence). The CDR3 here is CASSLGSGYSDTQYF. For the CDR3, the DNA is TGTGCCAGCAGCTTAGGTTCAGGGTACTCAGATACGCAGTATTTT. Looking up the rest from reference TRBV13 and TRBJ2-3 gives the full variable domain: AAGVIQSPRHLIKEKRETATLKCYPIPRHDTVYWYQQGPGQDPQFLISFYEKMQSDKGSIPDRFSAQQFSDYHSELNMSSLELGDSALYFCASSLGSGYSDTQYFGPGTRLTVL.

V is TRBV30 and J is TRBJ2-7, with D unclear. The germline CDR1 and CDR2 sequences are GTSNPN and SVGIG (reference sequence). V was shortened by 1 base and J by 3 bases, with 1 base between the two germline ends. This CDR3 comprises 10 residues. The CDR3 region has the DNA TGTGCCTGGAGTGGCTACGAGCAGTACTTC. It yields the protein CAWSGYEQYF.

V usage is TRBV5-1 and J usage is TRBJ1-2; D may be TRBD1 (5 bases). Trimming cost V 5 bases and J 8 bases, with 25 bases left between them. CDR1 is SGHRS and CDR2 is YFSETQ in the germline V gene. This CDR3 spans 16 amino acids. In DNA form, the CDR3 reads TGCGCCAGCAGTGTCGGTGGGGCAGAAGCTCTTTTGGGCTACACCTTC. This encodes CASSVGGAEALLGYTF.

The rearrangement uses TRBV6-2 or TRBV6-3 and TRBJ2-2; 9 bases fit TRBD1. V gave up 4 bases and J gave up 4 bases; unmatched junction bases: 7. Germline lookup yields CDR1 MNHEY and CDR2 SVGEGT. The CDR3 runs 16 residues. The CDR3 sequence: CASSSGTGIFTGELFF. Here the CDR3 DNA reads TGTGCCAGCAGTTCCGGGACAGGGATTTTCACCGGGGAGCTGTTTTTT.

The gene calls are TRBV7-6 and TRBJ2-1; 7 bases line up with TRBD2. The CDR3 sequence is 15 residues long. J gave up 8 bases and V 5 bases, and 12 bases lay outside the gene matches. Germline V gene data show CDR1 as SGHVS and CDR2 as FNYEAQ. This chain's CDR3 is CASSGGVGRGDEQFF. The CDR3 DNA sequence: TGTGCCAGCAGCGGGGGGGTGGGCCGAGGAGATGAGCAGTTCTTC.

The chain uses TRBV30 and TRBJ1-5; D gene ambiguous. Germline CDR1 is GTSNPN and CDR2 is SVGIG (reference sequence). The CDR3 consists of 12 residues. The germline V and J ends were trimmed by 1 base and 9 bases, with 10 bases remaining between them. CDR3 in amino acids: CAWSDQTGPQHF. DNA for the CDR3: TGTGCCTGGAGTGACCAAACCGGGCCCCAGCATTTT.

CDR3 DNA sequence: TGTGCCAGCAGTGAAGGATGGCAGGAGGTTCAAGAGACCCAGTACTTC. Its protein is CASSEGWQEVQETQYF. The rearrangement uses TRBV6-1 and TRBJ2-5, with D possibly being TRBD2 (5 bases). Germline loops: CDR1 MNHNS, CDR2 SASEGT. CDR3 length: 16 residues. The V end lost 1 base, the J end lost 2 bases, and 14 bases lay between the germline ends.

The rearrangement joins TRBV11-3 to TRBJ1-2; D ambiguous. Trimming stripped 0 bases from V and 0 bases from J, with 14 bases between. This CDR3 has 17 residues. Germline V gives CDR1 SGHNT, CDR2 YENEEA. For the CDR3, the DNA is TGTGCCAGCAGCTTAGATTCGACCCGGGCAGCTAACTATGGCTACACCTTC. It codes for CASSLDSTRAANYGYTF.